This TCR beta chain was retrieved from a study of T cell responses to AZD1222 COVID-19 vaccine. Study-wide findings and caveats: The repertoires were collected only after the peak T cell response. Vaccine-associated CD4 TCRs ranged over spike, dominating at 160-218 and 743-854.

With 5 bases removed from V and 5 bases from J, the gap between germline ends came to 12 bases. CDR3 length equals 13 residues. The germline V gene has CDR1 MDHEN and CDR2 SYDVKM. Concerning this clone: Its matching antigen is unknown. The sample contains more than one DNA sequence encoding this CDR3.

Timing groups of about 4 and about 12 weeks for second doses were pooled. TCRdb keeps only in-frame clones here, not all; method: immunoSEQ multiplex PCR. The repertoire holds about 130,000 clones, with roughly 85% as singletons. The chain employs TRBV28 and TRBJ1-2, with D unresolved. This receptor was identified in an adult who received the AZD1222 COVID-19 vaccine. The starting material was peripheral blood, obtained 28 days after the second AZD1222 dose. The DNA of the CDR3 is TGTGCCAGCAGTCTAGGAGGTACATATGGCTACACCTTC. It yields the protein CASSLGGTYGYTF.